This T cell receptor (beta chain) is from a study of T cell clonotyping in hematopoietic cell transplantation. Study outcomes and limitations: After transplant, recipient diversity fell while pathologically expanded clonotypes grew through day 180. Broader posttransplant TCR repertoire diversity was predicted by graft donor and pretransplant recipient Inverse Simpson Index values.

As to this clone: Its target is unknown.

Germline assignment: CDR1 SGHTA and CDR2 FQGNSA. The V end was cut by 3 bases, the J end by 0 bases, with 12 bases between. The CDR3 loop spans 17 amino acids. Profiling relied on immunoSEQ multiplex PCR, and the TCRdb table lists in-frame clones only, not all of them. The table includes some 1,200 clones, roughly 53% detected once. The source was PBMCs, collected 180 days after allogeneic stem cell transplant. The rearrangement uses TRBV7-2 and TRBJ1-6; D gene uncertain. The receptor was derived from a male patient in his fifties or sixties who had an allogeneic stem cell transplant from an unrelated donor, so T cells may come from the graft donor. Some clones in this sample may be carry-over from other donors' samples. The CDR3 protein is CASSFTQSSSYNSPLHF. The DNA of the CDR3 is TGTGCCAGCAGCTTTACTCAGAGTAGCTCCTATAATTCACCCCTCCACTTT.